The present T cell receptor (beta chain) was sequenced within a study of cytomegalovirus exposure and HLA in healthy donors. The PCR used 60 Vbeta and 13 Jbeta primers. In the source study's methods: Later reanalysis found 70 million to 95 million unique TCR beta chains, around 9.9 million of them shared. Sequencing used immunoSEQ multiplex PCR; TCRdb keeps in-frame clones, though not all of them. Clonal size and the V and J genes are those of that table, whereas D and trimming came from the DNA. Of approximately 120,000 clones listed, around 76% are singletons. Study-wide findings and caveats: Under in vitro conditions, a few CMV-associated chains were confirmed as specific for CMV antigens. There were several of the most significant clusters that appeared linked to common viral pathogens in a later analysis. Likely technical artifact: a cluster of highly shared sequence variants.

Concerning this clone: As yet, its antigen is unknown. A read error may account for a junction end that differs from germline.

Per the germline V gene, CDR1 is SGHTA and CDR2 is FQGNSA. The CDR3 runs to 15 residues. The rearrangement links TRBV7-2 to TRBJ2-3; 12 positions agree with TRBD2. The receptor was derived from a woman aged 60-70 years in good health and CMV-seropositive. The sample taken for sequencing was PBMCs. The CDR3 nucleotides read TGTGCCAGCAGCCTAGCGGGGGGGGCGGGAGATACGCAGTATTTT. Its translation: CASSLAGGAGDTQYF.